The TCR beta chain under discussion was sequenced for a study of T cell responses to AZD1222 COVID-19 vaccine. Study outcomes and limitations: Mostly white British, mostly female donors; authors suggested clonal diversity may be underestimated.

Germline-derived CDR1 and CDR2 are MDHEN and SYDVKM. The CDR3 runs to 15 residues. Deletions cut 5 bases from V and 0 bases from J, with 11 bases between. Clones were sequenced by immunoSEQ multiplex PCR, and TCRdb holds only the in-frame ones, with some missing. The data hold roughly 200,000 clones, with around 93% observed a single time. This clone was counted a single time. Antigen specificity is unknown. V usage is TRBV28 and J usage is TRBJ1-3, with D possibly being TRBD1 (5 bases). This clonotype was obtained from an adult in good health. This sample comprised peripheral blood, obtained on day 0 of MenACWY control vaccination. The CDR3 spells CASSDGGFSGNTIYF. CDR3 sequence (DNA): TGTGCCAGCAGTGATGGGGGTTTCTCTGGAAACACCATATATTTT.